Given below is one T cell receptor beta chain in context. This record comes from a study of blood T cell repertoires in COVID-19. About the study: The United States, Italy and Spain were the sources of the acute and convalescent COVID-19 samples. PBMCs, B-cell-depleted T cells, or T cells were the source of the cDNA or gDNA that made up the material.

Original processing notes: From reference gene primer amplification, estimates of nucleated cell counts were derived. Data came from immunoSEQ multiplex PCR; TCRdb stores just in-frame clones and leaves some out. The D gene and trimming were derived from the DNA, and the V and J assignments and clone size from that table. Among 150,000 to 200,000 clones, approximately 82% were seen once, and the ten largest hold about 24%. Sequenced material: peripheral blood. This clonotype was obtained from a woman of 80 years or more with acute or convalescent COVID-19.

CDR3 DNA sequence: TGTGCCAGCAGCCAAGCCGGGACTAGCGGGAATGAGCAGTTCTTC. Translation: CASSQAGTSGNEQFF. The chain links TRBV3-1 (or the pseudogene TRBV3-2) to TRBJ2-1; 12 bases map to TRBD2. CDR3 size: 15 residues. Trimming at V came to 1 base and at J to 7 bases, leaving 2 bases not matched to a gene. In germline, CDR1 is LGHDT, CDR2 YNNKEL (reference sequence).